This TCR beta chain stems from a study of cytomegalovirus exposure and HLA in healthy donors. Amplification used 60 Vbeta primers and 13 Jbeta primers. Original processing notes: In a later analysis, around 10 million of tens of millions of unique beta chains occurred in at least two donors. Only in-frame clones appear in the TCRdb table, and some are missing; sequencing was by immunoSEQ multiplex PCR. V and J calls and clone size are those listed in that table; D and trimming were worked out from the DNA. This table has around 170,000 clones, approximately 84% appearing once. Overall study results and limits: Upon later analysis, HLA-associated TCR beta chains proved more clonally expanded than other, equally common chains.

A word on this clone: Its antigen is currently unknown.

Unrecorded immune exposures were likely, despite nominal health at sampling. After removal of 4 bases from V and 4 bases from J, the junction contained 10 bases not matched to a gene. Looked up from germline, CDR1 is MDHEN and CDR2 is SYDVKM. The CDR3 has 16 amino acids. The receptor comes from a man aged 45 to 65 in good health and CMV-seropositive. Specimen: PBMCs. V usage is TRBV28 and J usage is TRBJ2-5, with 9 bases fitting TRBD2. The CDR3 DNA reads TGTGCCAGCAGTTCTAACCCCGTAGCGGGAGTAGAGACCCAGTACTTC. Translated, it gives CASSSNPVAGVETQYF.